A selection of T cell receptor beta chains follows, all from one sample in a study of shared clonotypes between healthy human individuals. Method: immunoSEQ multiplex PCR; TCRdb's copy keeps in-frame clones and lacks some. The table records over a million clones, around 82% of them present only once. Sequencing used memory CD4+ T cells from PBMCs. The receptors were sampled from a young man in good health. Some clones in this sample may be carry-over from other donors' samples. The CDR3 runs from the conserved cysteine through the conserved F or W. D genes are given only for firm matches. Clone size, where shown, is once, few, many, or a class for clones that have expanded.

J gene | V gene | D gene | clone size | CDR3 protein
TRBJ2-7 | TRBV18 | NA | few | CASSPDYEQYF
TRBJ1-2 | TRBV28 | NA | NA | CASSSDGANYGYTF
TRBJ1-6 | TRBV6-6 | TRBD1 | once | CASSYSGTVVSPLHF
TRBJ1-4 | TRBV9 | TRBD1 | NA | CASSSGTGYEKLFF
TRBJ2-2 | TRBV18 | NA | many | CASSQYLGVNTGELFF
TRBJ1-5 | TRBV7-2 | NA | NA | CASSLWGGLGQPQHF
TRBJ1-4 | TRBV18 | NA | NA | CASSPLAGATNEKLFF
TRBJ1-4 | TRBV7-2 | TRBD1 | many | CASSLTGPTNEKLFF
TRBJ2-3 | TRBV5-1 | TRBD2 | NA | CASRRWLAGSTDTQYF
TRBJ1-2 | TRBV11-2 | NA | NA | CASSLDRRGASYGYTF
TRBJ2-6 | TRBV29-1 | NA | NA | CSVEDPNSGANVLTF
TRBJ2-5 | TRBV28 | NA | once | CASSSGRETQYF
TRBJ2-2 | TRBV30 | NA | NA | CAWSVQDRGRTGELFF
TRBJ1-3 | TRBV5-1 | TRBD1 | NA | CASSAGDRVGNTIYF